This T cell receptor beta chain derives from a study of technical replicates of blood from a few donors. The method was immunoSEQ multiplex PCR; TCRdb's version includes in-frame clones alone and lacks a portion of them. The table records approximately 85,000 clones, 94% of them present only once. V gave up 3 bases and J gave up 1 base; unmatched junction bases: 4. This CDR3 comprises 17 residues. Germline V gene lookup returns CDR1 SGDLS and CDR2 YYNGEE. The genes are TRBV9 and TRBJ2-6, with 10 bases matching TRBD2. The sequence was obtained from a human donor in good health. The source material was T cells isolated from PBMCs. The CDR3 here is CASSASGGASGANVLTF. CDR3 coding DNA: TGTGCCAGCAGCGCCAGCGGGGGGGCGTCTGGGGCCAACGTCCTGACTTTC.